The sequence of this TCR beta chain was determined in a study of blood T cell repertoires in COVID-19. The method was immunoSEQ multiplex PCR; TCRdb's version includes in-frame clones alone and lacks a portion of them. The sample lists approximately 50,000 clones, around 85% occurring once. Germline V gives CDR1 KGHDR, CDR2 SFDVKD. The length of the CDR3 is 15 residues. V was trimmed by 4 bases and J by 1 base, leaving 12 bases between them. This chain links TRBV24-1 with TRBJ2-5; D not certain. Sample: peripheral blood. The sequence derives from a man between 60 and 70 years old with acute or convalescent COVID-19. DNA of the CDR3: TGTGCCACCAGTGACGCACAGAGTCTCCAAGAGACCCAGTACTTC. Amino acid sequence: CATSDAQSLQETQYF.